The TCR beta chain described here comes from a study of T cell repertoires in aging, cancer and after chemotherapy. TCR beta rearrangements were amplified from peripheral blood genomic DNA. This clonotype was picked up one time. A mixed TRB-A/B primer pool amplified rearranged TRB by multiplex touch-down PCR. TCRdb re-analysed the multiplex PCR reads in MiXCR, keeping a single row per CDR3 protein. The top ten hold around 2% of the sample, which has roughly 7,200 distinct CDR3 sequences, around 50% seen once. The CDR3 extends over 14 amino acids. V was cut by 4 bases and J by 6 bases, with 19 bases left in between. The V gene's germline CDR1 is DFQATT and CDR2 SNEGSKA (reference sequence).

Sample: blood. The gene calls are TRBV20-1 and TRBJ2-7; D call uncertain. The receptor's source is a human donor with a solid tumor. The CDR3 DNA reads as TGCAGTGCTAACGACCGCGTGGGTGCCCCCGAGCAGTACTTC. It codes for CSANDRVGAPEQYF.